These 31 T cell receptor beta chains were all obtained from the same sample, sequenced in a study of T-cell memory formation after mild COVID-19. One entry per CDR3 protein, called by TCRdb with MiXCR from the 5' RACE reads. The table has approximately 580,000 distinct CDR3 sequences, roughly 22% seen once; the top ten hold around an eighth. Sequences were obtained from PBMCs or a T cell subset sorted from them (not recorded which). These receptors all stem from an adult woman who had mild COVID-19 (a few samples of this study predate the infection). Cell type and time point are not known.

This clonotype was seen a handful of times. The chain combines TRBV12-3 or TRBV12-4 with TRBJ2-5, with 7 nucleotides matching TRBD2. The CDR3 length is 14 residues. V lost 3 bases to trimming and J lost 5 bases; unmatched junction nucleotides: 6. The CDR3: CASSLGWEGETQYF. The CDR3 DNA is TGTGCCAGCAGTTTGGGATGGGAGGGTGAGACCCAGTACTTC.

This clonotype was recorded a few times. CDR3 amino acids: CASSQRGIDTQYF. CDR3 sequence (DNA): TGTGCCAGCAGTCAGCGGGGGATAGATACGCAGTATTTT. This chain joins TRBV25-1 and TRBJ2-3, with 8 bases fitting TRBD2. The germline CDR1 and CDR2 sequences are MGHDK and SYGVNS. The CDR3 spans 13 residues. J lost 5 bases, V lost 5 bases, and 3 bases had no gene match.

V gene TRBV24-1 combines with J gene TRBJ1-1; D may be TRBD1 (5 bases). CDR1 and CDR2 (germline): KGHDR, SFDVKD. The CDR3 length is 16 residues. Trimming removed 2 bases from V and 6 bases from J, with 18 bases in between. In nucleotides, the CDR3 is TGTGCCACCAGTGATTCGACTGGGGGGAAACGGGCTGAAGCTTTCTTT. This gives the protein CATSDSTGGKRAEAFF.

This clonotype has just a few counts. V usage is TRBV5-1 and J usage is TRBJ2-7; a possible D gene is TRBD2 (5 bases). The ends were cut back, 0 bases at V and 0 bases at J, with 13 bases in the middle. This CDR3 has 16 amino acids. Per the germline V gene, CDR1 is SGHRS and CDR2 is YFSETQ. CDR3 region: CASSLVRGKGSYEQYF. The CDR3 DNA is TGCGCCAGCAGCTTGGTCCGGGGAAAGGGCTCCTACGAGCAGTACTTC.

The rearrangement uses TRBV19 and TRBJ2-5; D perhaps matches TRBD1 (5 bases). This CDR3 region has 16 residues. Trimming cost V 3 bases and J 2 bases, with 16 bases left between them. Germline CDR1 LNHDA, CDR2 SQIVND (reference sequence). CDR3 nucleotides: TGTGCCAGTAGTATCACTCTGACAGATCTTCAAGAGACCCAGTACTTC. It encodes CASSITLTDLQETQYF.

This clonotype was detected only a few times. The rearrangement joins TRBV29-1 to TRBJ1-2; D not resolved. V dropped 1 base and J dropped 4 bases, with 13 bases sitting between them. Looked up from germline, CDR1 is SQVTM and CDR2 is ANQGSEA. The CDR3 runs 14 residues. CDR3 bases: TGCAGCGTTGAAGGAGATTGGGGTGCCTATGGCTACACCTTC. Its translation: CSVEGDWGAYGYTF.

This clonotype was picked up a small number of times. The rearrangement uses TRBV6-5 and TRBJ2-1; TRBD2 agrees at 9 bases. Germline V lookup: CDR1 MNHEY, CDR2 SVGAGI. V dropped 6 bases and J dropped 12; count of bases not matched to a gene: 15. CDR3 length equals 15 residues. The DNA of the CDR3 is TGTGCCAGCAGCCCCCGAGGGGCTAGCGGGATGGTGCAGTTCTTC. This encodes CASSPRGASGMVQFF.

This sequence joins TRBV18 and TRBJ1-5; no reliable D call. V lost 1 base to trimming and J lost 0 bases, with 10 bases between them. Germline values: CDR1 KGHSH, CDR2 LQKENI. This CDR3 region has 16 residues. CDR3 bases: TGTGCCAGCTCACCACTTAACTCGGCTAGCAATCAGCCCCAGCATTTT. Its protein product is CASSPLNSASNQPQHF.

The V call is TRBV6-2 or TRBV6-3, the J call TRBJ2-1, with TRBD2 identical over 9 bases. CDR3 length: 16 amino acids. With V trimmed by 0 bases and J by 9 bases, 9 bases remained unmatched. The germline V gene has CDR1 MNHEY and CDR2 SVGEGT. As DNA, the CDR3 is TGTGCCAGCAGTTACTCATGGCGGGGGGGCCAGGGTGAGCAGTTCTTC. Translated, it gives CASSYSWRGGQGEQFF.

The chain links TRBV7-2 to TRBJ2-1; TRBD2 aligns across 11 bases. After removal of 6 bases from V and 8 bases from J, the junction contained 6 bases not matched to a gene. CDR3 length: 14 amino acids. Germline V lookup: CDR1 SGHTA, CDR2 FQGNSA. The DNA of the CDR3 is TGTGCCAGCAGTTCTACACTAGCGGGAGATGAGCAGTTCTTC. It yields the protein CASSSTLAGDEQFF.

V is TRBV7-3 and J is TRBJ2-5; D might be TRBD1 (6 bases). The CDR3 sequence is 15 residues long. The germline gives CDR1 SGHTA, CDR2 FQGTGA. V dropped 2 bases and J dropped 0 bases, with 10 bases sitting between them. CDR3 sequence (DNA): TGTGCCAGCAGCTTATACGGACAGAACCAAGAGACCCAGTACTTC. Translation: CASSLYGQNQETQYF.

This clonotype was detected only a few times. Germline is not matched at one junction end, which may reflect a read error. V usage is TRBV11-2 and J usage is TRBJ2-1; D is possibly TRBD2 (6 bases). The CDR3 has 15 amino acids. The germline CDR1 and CDR2 sequences are SGHAT and FQNNGV. The DNA of the CDR3 is TGTGCCAGCAGCATAGAGGGACTTAGCAACAATGAGCAGTTCTTC. Translation gives CASSIEGLSNNEQFF.

This clonotype was observed a handful of times. V gene TRBV27 combines with J gene TRBJ1-5, with D possibly TRBD1 on 6 matching bases. The CDR3 is 14 residues long. V shed 3 bases and J shed 6 bases, with 12 bases lying between them. Germline values: CDR1 MNHEY, CDR2 SMNVEV (reference sequence). The CDR3 region is CASSFVGGTQPQHF. The CDR3 bases are TGTGCCAGCAGTTTCGTGGGGGGCACTCAGCCCCAGCATTTT.

The V call is TRBV20-1, the J call TRBJ2-1; D possibly matches TRBD1 or TRBD2 (5 bases each). With 5 bases removed from V and 0 bases from J, the gap between germline ends came to 14 bases. The CDR3 totals 15 residues. CDR1 is DFQATT and CDR2 is SNEGSKA in the germline V gene (reference sequence). CDR3 loop: CSASGTVNSYNEQFF. CDR3 nucleotides: TGCAGTGCTTCCGGGACGGTAAACTCCTACAATGAGCAGTTCTTC.

This rearrangement joins TRBV5-1 to TRBJ1-2; TRBD1 is a possible D gene (6 bases). The ends were cut back, 4 bases at V and 1 base at J, with 11 bases in the middle. This CDR3 has 14 amino acids. Per the germline V gene, CDR1 is SGHRS and CDR2 is YFSETQ. The chain's CDR3 is CASSGDIFNYGYTF. In DNA form, the CDR3 reads TGCGCCAGCAGCGGGGACATCTTTAACTATGGCTACACCTTC.

J is TRBJ1-2 and V is TRBV7-9; maybe TRBD1 (6 bases). The V end lost 2 bases, the J end lost 4 bases, and 11 bases lay between the germline ends. Germline V gene lookup returns CDR1 SEHNR and CDR2 FQNEAQ (reference sequence). There are 14 residues in the CDR3. CDR3 coding DNA: TGTGCCAGCAGCTTACAGGGGCCAAGCTATGGCTACACCTTC. It specifies CASSLQGPSYGYTF.

This clonotype occurred a few times. This chain links TRBV12-3 or TRBV12-4 with TRBJ2-5; unclear D gene. Deletions cut 5 bases from V and 1 base from J, with 11 bases between. The CDR3 extends over 14 amino acids. The CDR3 DNA reads TGTGCCAGCAGTCCGGTGGGTAGCCAAGAGACCCAGTACTTC. Translating gives CASSPVGSQETQYF.

The gene calls are TRBV5-1 and TRBJ2-1, with 9 nucleotides matching TRBD2. Looked up from germline, CDR1 is SGHRS and CDR2 is YFSETQ. The CDR3 runs to 14 residues. Trimming at V came to 6 bases and at J to 4 bases, leaving 5 bases not matched to a gene. In DNA form, the CDR3 reads TGCGCCAGCACGAAAGCGGGGGGATACAATGAGCAGTTCTTC. This codes for CASTKAGGYNEQFF.

Ten or more counts support this clonotype. The rearrangement joins TRBV20-1 to TRBJ1-5; 7 bases match TRBD1. The CDR3 is 14 residues long. V was clipped by 5 bases and J by 6 bases; unmatched bases: 10. Germline V lookup: CDR1 DFQATT, CDR2 SNEGSKA (reference sequence). The CDR3 loop reads CSAEGGAGRQPQHF. In DNA, the CDR3 is TGCAGTGCTGAAGGGGGCGCGGGGCGTCAGCCCCAGCATTTT.

This clonotype occurred once. The chain couples TRBV7-2 to TRBJ1-3; D is perhaps TRBD1 (6 bases). Germline loops: CDR1 SGHTA, CDR2 FQGNSA. This CDR3 is built from 14 residues. V was shortened by 8 bases and J by 1 base, with 12 bases between the two germline ends. The CDR3 DNA follows: TGTGCCAGCCAGGACAGCCTTTCTGGAAACACCATATATTTT. Its translation is CASQDSLSGNTIYF.

This clonotype was counted a few times. The chain uses TRBV5-1 and TRBJ2-5, with 9 bases identical to TRBD1. The CDR3 totals 18 residues. Germline-derived CDR1 and CDR2 are SGHRS and YFSETQ. V shed 0 bases, J shed 2 bases, and the junction held 11 bases outside the gene matches. CDR3 sequence (DNA): TGCGCCAGCAGCTTGGGACTGACACCTGACAGGGGGCAAGAGACCCAGTACTTC. Translated: CASSLGLTPDRGQETQYF. The full variable domain, in which reference TRBV5-1 and TRBJ2-5 provide the parts outside the CDR3, is KAGVTQTPRYLIKTRGQQVTLSCSPISGHRSVSWYQQTPGQGLQFLFEYFSETQRNKGNFPGRFSGRQFSNSRSEMNVSTLELGDSALYLCASSLGLTPDRGQETQYFGPGTRLLVL.

V is TRBV11-3 and J is TRBJ2-1, with D unresolved. Per the germline V gene, CDR1 is SGHNT and CDR2 is YENEEA. The V and J ends lost 8 bases and 8 bases respectively, with 13 bases between them. This CDR3 spans 12 amino acids. CDR3 DNA: TGTGCCAGCGGGAAAAGGGCGGATGAGCAGTTCTTC. It translates to CASGKRADEQFF.

The chain uses TRBV5-5 and TRBJ2-2; D is unclear. The CDR3 runs to 15 residues. Germline V lookup: CDR1 SGHKS, CDR2 YYEKEE (reference sequence). The germline V and J ends were trimmed by 5 bases and 1 base, with 12 bases remaining between them. The CDR3 DNA sequence: TGTGCCAGCAGTCCGTGGCGACTGAACACCGGGGAGCTGTTTTTT. It codes for CASSPWRLNTGELFF.

The count of this clonotype is one. Its ends do not fully match the called genes, so a read error is possible. The genes are TRBV7-7 and TRBJ2-5; a possible D gene is TRBD2 (5 bases). The CDR3 consists of 14 residues. Germline loops: CDR1 SSHAT, CDR2 FNYEAQ (reference sequence). The CDR3 reads CASSSGWTPETQYF. CDR3 nucleotides: TGTGCTAGCAGCTCTGGGTGGACTCCTGAGACCCAGTACTTC.

V and J are TRBV30 and TRBJ2-1, with 10 positions matching TRBD2. The CDR3 is 17 residues long. J lost 4 bases, V lost 1 base, and 10 bases had no gene match. Germline V gene data show CDR1 as GTSNPN and CDR2 as SVGIG (reference sequence). The CDR3: CAWSAVLAGLFYNEQFF. CDR3 sequence (DNA): TGTGCCTGGAGTGCTGTACTAGCGGGACTTTTTTACAATGAGCAGTTCTTC.

The J gene is TRBJ2-7, the V gene TRBV12-3 or TRBV12-4, with 15 bases that match TRBD2. The CDR3 totals 18 residues. J lost 7 bases, V lost 4 bases, and 14 bases had no gene match. The CDR3 DNA reads as TGTGCCAGCAGTTCCCGCCTGGGACTAGCGGGAGGATTGGGGGAGCAGTACTTC. It encodes CASSSRLGLAGGLGEQYF.

The genes are TRBV15 and TRBJ1-5; D ambiguous. The CDR3 has 13 residues. V dropped 8 bases and J dropped 0 bases, with 8 bases sitting between them. Germline V gene data show CDR1 as LNHNV and CDR2 as YYDKDF (reference sequence). CDR3 amino acids: CATGYYSNQPQHF. The CDR3 DNA is TGTGCCACCGGATATTATAGCAATCAGCCCCAGCATTTT. The variable domain in full, completed from reference TRBV15 and TRBJ1-5, reads DAMVIQNPRYQVTQFGKPVTLSCSQTLNHNVMYWYQQKSSQAPKLLFHYYDKDFNNEADTPDNFQSRRPNTSFCFLDIRSPGLGDTAMYLCATGYYSNQPQHFGDGTRLSIL.

This clonotype was counted a few times. This chain connects TRBV24-1 to TRBJ1-2; TRBD1 is a possible D gene (5 bases). This CDR3 spans 13 amino acids. Germline lookup yields CDR1 KGHDR and CDR2 SFDVKD. V shed 5 bases and J shed 4 bases, with 10 bases lying between them. Written as DNA, the CDR3 is TGTGCCACCAGTGCTGAGGGGACCTATGGCTACACCTTC. The encoded protein is CATSAEGTYGYTF.

The V call is TRBV11-3, the J call TRBJ2-6, with D tentatively TRBD1 (5 bases). The V end was cut by 1 base, the J end by 2 bases, with 15 bases between. This CDR3 is built from 18 residues. Germline lookup yields CDR1 SGHNT and CDR2 YENEEA. The CDR3 loop reads CASSLAYRLRAGANVLTF. The CDR3 DNA reads as TGTGCCAGCAGCTTAGCATATCGGCTCAGGGCTGGGGCCAACGTCCTGACTTTC.

The genes are TRBV7-9 and TRBJ1-1; D uncertain. The CDR3 extends over 12 amino acids. Germline V gene data show CDR1 as SEHNR and CDR2 as FQNEAQ (reference sequence). Trimming stripped 5 bases from V and 6 bases from J, with 10 bases between. The CDR3: CASSPKGSEAFF. The DNA for the CDR3 is TGTGCCAGCAGCCCCAAAGGGTCTGAAGCTTTCTTT.

The chain couples TRBV12-3 or TRBV12-4 to TRBJ1-5; TRBD1 aligns across 7 bases. This CDR3 is built from 14 residues. With V trimmed by 5 bases and J by 5 bases, 6 bases remained unmatched. CDR3 in amino acids: CASSRQGNHQPQHF. The CDR3 DNA reads as TGTGCCAGCAGTCGACAGGGCAACCATCAGCCCCAGCATTTT.